This T cell receptor (beta chain) was sequenced during a study of blood T cell repertoires in COVID-19. The germline V gene has CDR1 SGHTA and CDR2 FQGNSA. After removal of 3 bases from V and 6 bases from J, the junction contained 1 base not matched to a gene. The CDR3 is made up of 13 amino acids. Data came from immunoSEQ multiplex PCR; TCRdb stores just in-frame clones and leaves some out. Among about 230,000 clones listed, 70% to 90% were seen once. Sequencing input: peripheral blood. J is TRBJ1-5 and V is TRBV7-2, with 8 bases lining up with TRBD1. This receptor was obtained from a woman aged 70 to 79 with active or convalescent COVID-19. Here the CDR3 DNA reads TGTGCCAGCAGCTTTACAGGGGGTCAGCCCCAGCATTTT. This gives the protein CASSFTGGQPQHF.